This T cell receptor beta chain was recorded in a study of cytomegalovirus exposure and HLA in healthy donors. Concerning this clone: Its cognate antigen is unknown.

The CDR3 extends over 16 amino acids. Germline CDR1 reads MDHEN; CDR2 reads SYDVKM. With 8 bases clipped from V and 0 bases from J, the junction kept 10 bases outside the gene matches. General observations from the study: Apparent HLA restriction characterized most CMV-associated TCR beta chains in a later analysis.

Primers: 60 Vbeta forward and 13 Jbeta reverse. The data were produced by immunoSEQ multiplex PCR, yet TCRdb's version contains in-frame clones alone and is incomplete. The sample consists of some 150,000 clones, 60% to 80% of them appearing once. The J gene is TRBJ1-5, the V gene TRBV28; TRBD1 aligns across 7 bases. Sequencing used PBMCs. The TCR was taken from a man between 18 and 29 years old in good health and CMV-seropositive. The CDR3 protein is CASRYDRVYSNQPQHF. CDR3 bases: TGTGCCAGCCGATACGACAGGGTCTATAGCAATCAGCCCCAGCATTTT.